The clone carrying this T cell receptor beta chain showed up just a few times. TCRdb reanalysed the RT-PCR reads using MiXCR and keeps one entry per CDR3 protein. Of 300,000 to 350,000 distinct CDR3 sequences listed, roughly 22% were seen once; the top ten hold about 9.4%. This entry belongs to a study of response to subunit inactivated influenza vaccine. This sequence originates from a man aged 50 to 75 who received an inactivated influenza vaccine. Sequencing was performed on PBMCs from blood, taken about 19 months after vaccination.

The CDR3 here is CASRQTGEGNTIYF. The DNA for the CDR3 is TGTGCCAGCAGACAAACAGGGGAGGGAAACACCATATATTTT. The V and J genes are TRBV12-3 or TRBV12-4 and TRBJ1-3; 7 positions agree with TRBD1. This CDR3 has 14 amino acids. V lost 6 bases and J lost 4; bases outside the gene matches: 6.